This TCR beta chain was identified in a study of T cell responses to AZD1222 COVID-19 vaccine. V was clipped by 3 bases and J by 4 bases, with 8 bases between them. Germline V CDR1 and CDR2: LNHDA, SQIVND (reference sequence). CDR3 length: 13 residues. Assay used: immunoSEQ multiplex PCR; TCRdb lists only in-frame clones, some missing. The sample records around 110,000 clones, roughly four fifths being singletons. The sequencing used peripheral blood, collected on day 0 of AZD1222 vaccination. The chain links TRBV19 to TRBJ2-3; unclear D gene. This clonotype was obtained from an adult in good health. CDR3: CASSILGPDTQYF. The CDR3 DNA reads as TGTGCCAGTAGTATCTTAGGGCCAGATACGCAGTATTTT.